This TCR beta chain stems from a study of response to subunit inactivated influenza vaccine. TCRdb re-called the RT-PCR reads with MiXCR, one entry per CDR3 protein. The data show about 520,000 distinct CDR3 sequences, with roughly 27% seen just once and approximately 2% held by the top ten. V gave up 0 bases and J gave up 6 bases; unmatched junction bases: 3. CDR3 length: 15 amino acids. CDR1 and CDR2 (germline): SGDLS, YYNGEE. The genes are TRBV9 and TRBJ2-1; 10 nucleotides match TRBD2. The sequenced sample was CD4+ T cells sorted from PBMCs, obtained 5 days after vaccination. The sequence was collected from a man aged 45-60 years who received an inactivated influenza vaccine. The CDR3 DNA is TGTGCCAGCAGCGTAGAACTAGCGGGAAGCAATGAGCAGTTCTTC. Its protein is CASSVELAGSNEQFF.